The 8 T cell receptor beta chains below all came from one sample that was sequenced in a study of chemoradiotherapy in HPV16-positive cancers. Method: immunoSEQ multiplex PCR; TCRdb's copy keeps in-frame clones and lacks some. This repertoire shows approximately 12,000 clones, roughly 92% found once; its top ten account for more than 1.5%. The sample was blood, taken from a patient who underwent chemoradiotherapy. These receptors came from a human donor with HPV-associated anogenital cancer.

A note on this clone: An end of the junction differs from the germline gene, which may be a read error. V is TRBV19 and J is TRBJ1-3; D perhaps matches TRBD1 (6 bases). Looked up from germline, CDR1 is LNHDA and CDR2 is SQIVND (reference sequence). The length of the CDR3 is 16 residues. CDR3 protein: CASRRGNRVAGSTIYF. In DNA form, the CDR3 reads TGTGCCAGTAGGAGAGGAAACAGGGTGGCTGGAAGCACCATATATTTT.

V is TRBV7-9 and J is TRBJ1-2; 9 nucleotides line up with TRBD1. V dropped 2 bases and J dropped 5; count of bases not matched to a gene: 6. The CDR3 covers 15 residues. Germline V gives CDR1 SEHNR, CDR2 FQNEAQ (reference sequence). The CDR3 DNA reads TGTGCCAGCAGCTTATCCGGGACAGGGAAATATGGCTACACCTTC. Its translation: CASSLSGTGKYGYTF.

The V gene is TRBV27, the J gene TRBJ1-1; D call uncertain. Looked up from germline, CDR1 is MNHEY and CDR2 is SMNVEV (reference sequence). This CDR3 comprises 13 residues. Trimming took off 3 bases at V and 0 bases at J, with 5 bases between the two ends. The CDR3 loop is CASSFLMNTEAFF. In DNA, the CDR3 is TGTGCCAGCAGTTTCCTCATGAACACTGAAGCTTTCTTT.

The rearrangement uses TRBV7-9 and TRBJ1-6; D is perhaps TRBD1 (5 bases). The V and J ends lost 4 bases and 9 bases respectively, with 19 bases between them. Germline V lookup: CDR1 SEHNR, CDR2 FQNEAQ (reference sequence). The CDR3 has 16 residues. CDR3 sequence (DNA): TGTGCCAGCAGCTCTCCGGTGGGGAGGGGTTTTTCACCCCTCCACTTT. It specifies CASSSPVGRGFSPLHF.

V gene TRBV10-3 combines with J gene TRBJ2-7, with TRBD1 identical over 7 bases. The CDR3 has 13 amino acids. Per germline, CDR1 ENHRY and CDR2 SYGVKD. J was trimmed by 0 bases and V by 7 bases; bases with no gene match: 3. The CDR3 here is CAIKGTDSYEQYF. The CDR3 DNA is TGTGCCATCAAGGGGACAGACTCCTACGAGCAGTACTTC.

V usage is TRBV4-1 and J usage is TRBJ1-1; TRBD1 matches 7 bases. CDR3 size: 15 residues. Germline lookup yields CDR1 MGHRA and CDR2 YSYEKL. The ends lost 3 bases at V and 1 base at J; junction bases unmatched: 5. The chain's CDR3 is CASSHRDRSNTEAFF. The CDR3 DNA reads TGCGCCAGCAGCCACCGGGACAGATCGAACACTGAAGCTTTCTTT.

The V and J genes are TRBV7-9 and TRBJ1-3; D may be TRBD1 (6 bases). The V end was cut by 5 bases, the J end by 4 bases, with 15 bases between. This CDR3 region has 15 residues. Germline V CDR1 and CDR2: SEHNR, FQNEAQ (reference sequence). The CDR3 DNA reads as TGTGCCAGCAGCCCGTCGCCTACAGGGGGAAACACCATATATTTT. Its protein product is CASSPSPTGGNTIYF.

The chain is built from TRBV7-3 and TRBJ1-6; D remains unclear. V lost 5 bases and J 9 bases, leaving 23 bases between the germline ends. The CDR3 is 17 amino acids. CDR1 and CDR2 from the germline V gene are SGHTA and FQGTGA. As DNA, the CDR3 is TGTGCCAGCAGCCCTACGCCCAGGAGCCATGTACGTTCACCCCTCCACTTT. Translated, it gives CASSPTPRSHVRSPLHF.